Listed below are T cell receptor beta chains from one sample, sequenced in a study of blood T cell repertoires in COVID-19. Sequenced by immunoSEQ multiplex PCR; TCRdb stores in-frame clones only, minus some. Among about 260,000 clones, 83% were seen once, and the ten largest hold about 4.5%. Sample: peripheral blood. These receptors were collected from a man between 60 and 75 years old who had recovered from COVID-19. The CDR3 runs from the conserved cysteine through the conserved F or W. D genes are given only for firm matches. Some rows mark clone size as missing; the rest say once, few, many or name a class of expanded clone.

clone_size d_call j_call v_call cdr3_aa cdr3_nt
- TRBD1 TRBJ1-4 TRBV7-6 CASRSSTGANEKLFF TGTGCCAGCAGATCTTCGACAGGGGCTAATGAAAAACTGTTTTTT
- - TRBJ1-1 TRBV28 CASSTELNTEAFF TGTGCCAGCAGTACAGAGCTAAACACTGAAGCTTTCTTT
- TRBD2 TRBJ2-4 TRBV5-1 CASSVSGGEGNIQYF TGCGCCAGCAGCGTGAGCGGGGGAGAGGGAAACATTCAGTACTTC
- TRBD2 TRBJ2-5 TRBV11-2 CASSLVAGGPEETQYF TGTGCCAGCAGCTTAGTAGCGGGAGGGCCTGAAGAGACCCAGTACTTC
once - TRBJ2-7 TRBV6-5 CASSLRGNSYEQYF TGTGCCAGCAGTTTAAGAGGGAACTCCTACGAGCAGTACTTC
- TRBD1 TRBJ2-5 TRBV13 CASSQGQGRRETQYF TGTGCCAGCAGCCAGGGACAGGGTCGGCGCGAGACCCAGTACTTC
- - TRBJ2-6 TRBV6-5 CASLSGYSGANVLTF TGTGCCAGCTTATCAGGATACTCTGGGGCCAACGTCCTGACTTTC
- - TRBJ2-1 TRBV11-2 CASSLVNAVKWQFF TGTGCCAGCAGCTTAGTTAATGCGGTTAAGTGGCAGTTCTTC
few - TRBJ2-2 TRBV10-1 CASSESGATGELFF TGCGCCAGCAGTGAGTCGGGGGCCACCGGGGAGCTGTTTTTT
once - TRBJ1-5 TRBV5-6 CASSLAGAYNQPQHF TGTGCCAGCAGCTTGGCCGGAGCCTACAATCAGCCCCAGCATTTT
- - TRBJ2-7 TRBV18 CASSPGYEQYF TGTGCCAGCTCACCCGGCTACGAGCAGTACTTC
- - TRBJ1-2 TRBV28 CASTPPGGAGGYTF TGTGCCAGCACCCCCCCGGGAGGGGCTGGAGGCTACACCTTC
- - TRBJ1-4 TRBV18 CASSPRQATNEKLFF TGTGCCAGCTCACCCAGACAGGCAACTAATGAAAAACTGTTTTTT
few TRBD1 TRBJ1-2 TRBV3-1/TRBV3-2 CASSQAQQGNYGYTF TGTGCCAGCAGCCAAGCCCAACAGGGGAACTATGGCTACACCTTC
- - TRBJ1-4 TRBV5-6 CASSLVGGGTNEKLFF TGTGCCAGCAGCTTGGTGGGAGGAGGTACTAATGAAAAACTGTTTTTT
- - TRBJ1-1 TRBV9 CASSAQGMNTEAFF TGTGCCAGCAGCGCACAGGGAATGAACACTGAAGCTTTCTTT
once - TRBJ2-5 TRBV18 CASSPDRQETQYF TGTGCCAGCTCCCCAGACAGGCAAGAGACCCAGTACTTC